A single sample gave rise to the 26 T cell receptor beta chains below, sequenced in a study of CD8 T cells in Susac syndrome (dated by TCRdb to the late 2010s). Library preparation was by the immunoSEQ multiplex PCR assay. RNA was extracted using the RNeasy kit, and roughly 0.5 to 1 ug of the RNA was reverse transcribed with random hexamers. Clones were called with MiXCR by TCRdb after fastp trimmed the public reads at Q25, and only in-frame beta chains were retained. When rows share a CDR3 protein, they turn into one entry using the most common DNA and genes. In all, the sample holds some 180,000 distinct CDR3 sequences, and roughly 94% of those were seen once. The ten most abundant clones make up 0.085% to 0.13% of the sample. The sequenced material came from CD4+ T cells from PBMCs. The receptors derive from a human donor in good health.

The V gene is TRBV28, the J gene TRBJ2-2, with a possible D match to TRBD1 (6 bases). The CDR3 is 14 residues long. Per germline, CDR1 MDHEN and CDR2 SYDVKM. The V gene lost 3 bases and the J gene lost 7 bases, with 12 bases spanning the gap. The CDR3 region is CASSFPVGGGELFF. CDR3 DNA: TGTGCCAGCAGTTTCCCCGTAGGGGGCGGGGAGCTGTTTTTT.

The V and J genes are TRBV12-3 or TRBV12-4 and TRBJ2-5; D perhaps matches TRBD2 (5 bases). The length of the CDR3 is 14 residues. V was shortened by 2 bases and J by 5 bases, with 12 bases between the two germline ends. DNA of the CDR3: TGTGCCAGCAGTTTACCCCCCGGGGTGGAGACCCAGTACTTC. This translates into CASSLPPGVETQYF.

The genes are TRBV20-1 and TRBJ2-1, with 7 nucleotides matching TRBD2. With 5 bases clipped from V and 4 bases from J, the junction kept 11 bases outside the gene matches. CDR1 is DFQATT, CDR2 SNEGSKA, per germline (reference sequence). The CDR3 is 15 residues long. The DNA for the CDR3 is TGCAGTGCTCCCGGGGGGAACTTCCTTTACAATGAGCAGTTCTTC. This codes for CSAPGGNFLYNEQFF.

The J gene is TRBJ2-5, the V gene TRBV24-1, with TRBD1 matching 9 bases. The CDR3 consists of 17 residues. V gave up 4 bases and J gave up 3 bases; unmatched junction bases: 11. CDR1 is KGHDR and CDR2 is SFDVKD in the germline V gene. The CDR3 loop reads CATSERRPGQGKETQYF. The CDR3 region has the DNA TGTGCCACCAGTGAGCGTCGACCGGGACAGGGAAAAGAGACCCAGTACTTC.

CDR3 sequence (DNA): TGCAGCGTTGAAGGCCCTCTATTACAACTGACTAGCATCTACAATGAGCAGTTCTTC. Translating gives CSVEGPLLQLTSIYNEQFF. The chain couples TRBV29-1 to TRBJ2-1; 7 nucleotides match TRBD2. The length of the CDR3 is 19 residues. V dropped 1 base and J dropped 3; count of bases not matched to a gene: 18. Germline CDR1 is SQVTM and CDR2 is ANQGSEA.

The V and J genes are TRBV4-3 and TRBJ1-2; no firm D call. V was shortened by 4 bases and J by 6 bases, with 6 bases between the two germline ends. The germline CDR1 and CDR2 sequences are LGHNA and YSLEER. The CDR3 runs 11 residues. DNA for the CDR3: TGCGCCAGCAGCCTTGGACATGGCTACACCTTC. Translated, it gives CASSLGHGYTF.

The chain carries TRBV4-2 and TRBJ2-1; TRBD2 aligns across 8 bases. The CDR3 sequence is 15 residues long. The V gene end was trimmed by 1 base and the J gene end by 9 bases; junction bases not matched to a gene: 8. In germline, CDR1 is LGHNA, CDR2 YNFKEQ. CDR3 residues: CASSQVEAGGVEQFF. The CDR3 DNA is TGTGCCAGCAGCCAAGTCGAGGCGGGAGGAGTTGAGCAGTTCTTC.

The chain is built from TRBV9 and TRBJ1-3, with 7 bases that match TRBD1. The CDR3 extends over 17 amino acids. Unmatched junction bases numbered 10, after V lost 4 bases and J lost 0 bases. From germline, CDR1 is SGDLS and CDR2 YYNGEE. The CDR3: CASSPRQGPNSGNTIYF. For the CDR3, the DNA is TGTGCCAGCAGCCCCCGACAGGGCCCCAACTCTGGAAACACCATATATTTT.

V gene TRBV3-1 combines with J gene TRBJ2-5; 13 bases are a match to TRBD2. In germline, CDR1 is LGHDT, CDR2 YNNKEL (reference sequence). J lost 5 bases, V lost 4 bases, and 7 bases had no gene match. This CDR3 has 16 residues. The CDR3 DNA sequence: TGTGCCAGCAGCCTACGGACTAGCGGGAGTAGGGAGACCCAGTACTTC. Translating it yields CASSLRTSGSRETQYF.

The chain employs TRBV30 and TRBJ1-2, with D unresolved. Trimming shortened V by 5 bases and J by 4 bases, and 5 bases separated the two germline ends. This CDR3 region has 10 residues. Germline CDR1 reads GTSNPN; CDR2 reads SVGIG (reference sequence). The CDR3 sequence is CAWFSYGYTF. The CDR3 DNA sequence: TGTGCCTGGTTCTCCTATGGCTACACCTTC.

This clonotype was detected only once. This sequence joins TRBV18 and TRBJ1-2, with TRBD1 matching over 8 bases. The V and J ends lost 6 bases and 8 bases, in that order; junction bases with no gene match: 8. CDR3 size: 13 residues. The germline V gene encodes CDR1 KGHSH and CDR2 LQKENI. This chain's CDR3 is CASSPGTGVGYTF. In DNA form, the CDR3 reads TGTGCCAGCTCGCCCGGGACAGGTGTCGGCTACACCTTC.

CDR3 residues: CASTRFGGAGGDTQYF. The CDR3 DNA sequence: TGTGCCAGCACCCGCTTTGGGGGAGCGGGAGGAGATACGCAGTATTTT. V gene TRBV28 combines with J gene TRBJ2-3, with TRBD2 matching 9 bases. CDR1 is MDHEN, CDR2 SYDVKM, per germline. The CDR3 totals 16 residues. V lost 7 bases, J lost 5 bases, and 13 bases stayed unmatched.

This chain links TRBV5-4 with TRBJ2-5; 8 bases map to TRBD2. Germline V gives CDR1 SGHNT, CDR2 YYREEE (reference sequence). There are 15 residues in the CDR3. With 1 base clipped from V and 5 bases from J, the junction kept 7 bases outside the gene matches. The CDR3 DNA reads TGTGCCAGCAGCTTGCTCCTAGCGGGCACGGAGACCCAGTACTTC. Its protein product is CASSLLLAGTETQYF. Filled out from reference TRBV5-4 and TRBJ2-5, the complete variable domain reads ETGVTQSPTHLIKTRGQQVTLRCSSQSGHNTVSWYQQALGQGPQFIFQYYREEENGRGNFPPRFSGLQFPNYSSELNVNALELDDSALYLCASSLLLAGTETQYFGPGTRLLVL.

The chain employs TRBV29-1 and TRBJ2-3; D unclear. Germline CDR1 is SQVTM and CDR2 is ANQGSEA. The CDR3 totals 15 residues. Deletions cut 0 bases from V and 1 base from J, with 11 bases between. CDR3 nucleotide sequence: TGCAGCGTTGAAGATCTTGCGAAAGGCACAGATACGCAGTATTTT. Its translation: CSVEDLAKGTDTQYF.

This clonotype came up once. The chain employs TRBV12-3 or TRBV12-4 and TRBJ2-3; 7 nucleotides agree with TRBD2. The CDR3 is made up of 15 amino acids. V gave up 1 base and J gave up 4 bases; unmatched junction bases: 5. Here the CDR3 reads CASSLVGGRADTQYF. The CDR3, as DNA: TGTGCCAGCAGTTTAGTTGGCGGGAGAGCAGATACGCAGTATTTT.

CDR3 sequence: CASSKLGYQETQYF. The CDR3 nucleotides are TGTGCCAGCAGCAAACTAGGATACCAAGAGACCCAGTACTTC. This chain connects TRBV7-6 to TRBJ2-5; a possible D gene is TRBD2 (5 bases). V was clipped by 5 bases and J by 0 bases, with 10 bases between them. Germline loops: CDR1 SGHVS, CDR2 FNYEAQ. CDR3 length equals 14 residues.

V gene TRBV20-1 combines with J gene TRBJ1-2, with 7 bases fitting TRBD1. Germline trimming cut 2 bases from V and 2 bases from J; bases unmatched to any gene: 8. This CDR3 comprises 15 residues. The V gene's germline CDR1 is DFQATT and CDR2 SNEGSKA (reference sequence). This CDR3 reads CSARSRTGRNYGYTF. The CDR3 DNA reads as TGCAGTGCTAGATCTAGGACAGGCAGAAACTATGGCTACACCTTC.

The chain links TRBV18 to TRBJ1-3; D call uncertain. This CDR3 is 14 amino acids long. Per the germline V gene, CDR1 is KGHSH and CDR2 is LQKENI. V lost 3 bases and J 2 bases, leaving 8 bases between the germline ends. The CDR3 protein is CASSPASAGNTIYF. The CDR3, as DNA: TGTGCCAGCTCACCGGCGTCAGCTGGAAACACCATATATTTT. Variable domain in full (rest from reference TRBV18 and TRBJ1-3): NAGVMQNPRHLVRRRGQEARLRCSPMKGHSHVYWYRQLPEEGLKFMVYLQKENIIDESGMPKERFSAEFPKEGPSILRIQQVVRGDSAAYFCASSPASAGNTIYFGEGSWLTVV.

The V and J genes are TRBV24-1 and TRBJ1-2; TRBD1 might be the D (6 bases). CDR3 length: 15 residues. Germline V gives CDR1 KGHDR, CDR2 SFDVKD. Trimming pared 7 bases from V and 3 bases from J, leaving 17 bases between. CDR3 in amino acids: CATSFPTGSYYGYTF. DNA for the CDR3: TGTGCCACCAGCTTCCCGACAGGCTCCTACTATGGCTACACCTTC.

The rearrangement joins TRBV9 to TRBJ2-5; D might be TRBD1 (6 bases). In germline, CDR1 is SGDLS, CDR2 YYNGEE. V lost 0 bases to trimming and J lost 4 bases, with 13 bases between them. The CDR3 totals 15 residues. CDR3 bases: TGTGCCAGCAGCGTAGGACCAGGGGAAGGAGAGACCCAGTACTTC. It is translated as CASSVGPGEGETQYF.

This clonotype was found a few times. This chain connects TRBV24-1 to TRBJ2-4; D is perhaps TRBD2 (6 bases). The CDR3 length is 15 residues. Trimming took off 3 bases at V and 1 base at J, with 9 bases between the two ends. The germline V gene has CDR1 KGHDR and CDR2 SFDVKD. The CDR3 reads CATSDNREAKNIQYF. The CDR3 coding sequence is TGTGCCACCAGTGATAACCGGGAGGCCAAAAACATTCAGTACTTC.

The chain recombines TRBV15 with TRBJ2-7, with D possibly matching TRBD2 (5 bases). The CDR3 loop spans 14 amino acids. CDR1 is LNHNV, CDR2 YYDKDF, per germline (reference sequence). V shed 5 bases and J shed 2 bases, with 13 bases lying between them. The CDR3 protein is CATSPRRGTYEQYF. The CDR3 bases are TGTGCCACCAGCCCTCGACGGGGAACCTACGAGCAGTACTTC.

V gene TRBV5-1 combines with J gene TRBJ2-1, with TRBD1 matching 12 bases. This CDR3 region has 15 residues. Trimming at V came to 4 bases and at J to 5 bases, leaving 4 bases not matched to a gene. CDR1 and CDR2 (germline): SGHRS, YFSETQ. CDR3 DNA: TGCGCCAGCAGCGACCGGGACAGGGGGCACAATGAGCAGTTCTTC. Its protein is CASSDRDRGHNEQFF.

The table lists this clonotype with a count of one. The chain combines TRBV7-2 with TRBJ1-4; D ambiguous. V shed 5 bases and J shed 4 bases, with 11 bases lying between them. This CDR3 comprises 14 residues. CDR1 is SGHTA, CDR2 FQGNSA, per germline. The CDR3 protein is CASSIRTGNEKLFF. The CDR3 DNA is TGTGCCAGCAGCATACGGACGGGTAATGAAAAACTGTTTTTT.

This clonotype came up a few times. The chain has TRBV20-1 and TRBJ2-1; possible D gene TRBD2, 6 bases. V gave up 5 bases and J gave up 4 bases, with 9 bases separating them. Germline CDR1 is DFQATT and CDR2 is SNEGSKA (reference sequence). The CDR3 consists of 12 residues. The CDR3 DNA sequence: TGCAGTGCTTCGCGGGGATACAATGAGCAGTTCTTC. Residues: CSASRGYNEQFF.

V usage is TRBV19 and J usage is TRBJ2-3; 8 bases fit TRBD1. Germline values: CDR1 LNHDA, CDR2 SQIVND (reference sequence). Trimming took 4 bases from V and 5 from J; bases not matched to a gene: 2. This CDR3 is 13 amino acids long. The CDR3 spells CASSTTGGDTQYF. Here the CDR3 DNA reads TGTGCCAGTAGTACAACAGGGGGAGATACGCAGTATTTT.